This T cell receptor beta chain was found in a study of T cell responses to AZD1222 COVID-19 vaccine. Study context: Second-dose intervals of approximately 4 or approximately 12 weeks were pooled.

CDR3 size: 11 residues. V gave up 4 bases and J gave up 6 bases, with 5 bases separating them. Germline V gene lookup returns CDR1 SGHNT and CDR2 YYREEE (reference sequence). TCRdb keeps only in-frame clones here, not all; method: immunoSEQ multiplex PCR. The sample contains some 150,000 clones, over 75% of which appear only once. Worth noting for this clone: Its antigen is not identified.

Study-wide results and caveats: As reported, nearly half of all spike-specific TCRs target variant regions that are unmutated. A mostly white British donor set with more females was recruited, and clonal diversity was possibly underestimated.

V gene TRBV5-4 combines with J gene TRBJ2-1; the D is unclear. This clonotype originated in an adult in good health. The material was peripheral blood, obtained on day 0 of AZD1222 vaccination. The CDR3 nucleotides are TGTGCCAGCAGCCAGACCAATGAGCAGTTCTTC. This sequence encodes CASSQTNEQFF.